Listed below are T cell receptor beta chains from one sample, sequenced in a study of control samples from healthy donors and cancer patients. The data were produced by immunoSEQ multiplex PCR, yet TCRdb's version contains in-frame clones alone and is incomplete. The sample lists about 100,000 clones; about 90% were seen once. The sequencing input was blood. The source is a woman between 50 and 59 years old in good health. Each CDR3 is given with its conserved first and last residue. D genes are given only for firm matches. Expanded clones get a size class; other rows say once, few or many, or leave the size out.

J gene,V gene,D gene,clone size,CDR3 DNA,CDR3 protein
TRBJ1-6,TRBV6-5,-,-,TGTGCCAGCAAGCCGACGGGCTCACCCCTCCACTTT,CASKPTGSPLHF
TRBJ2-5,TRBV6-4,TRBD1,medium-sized,TGTGCCAGCAGTATGGGGACAGGGGGTTTGGAGACCCAGTACTTC,CASSMGTGGLETQYF
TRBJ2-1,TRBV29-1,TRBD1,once,TGCAGCGTCGCCGGACAGGGGGCTCTAGTCCGTAAGTTCTTC,CSVAGQGALVRKFF
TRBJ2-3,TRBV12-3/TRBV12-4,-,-,TGTGCCAGCAGCGCCACAGATACGCAGTATTTT,CASSATDTQYF
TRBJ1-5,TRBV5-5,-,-,TGTGCCAGCAGCCCGAGGATCGGACGGGTCGGTCAGCCCCAGCATTTT,CASSPRIGRVGQPQHF
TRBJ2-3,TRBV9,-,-,TGTGCCAGCAGCGTAGTAGGGGAAGGCACAGATACGCAGTATTTT,CASSVVGEGTDTQYF
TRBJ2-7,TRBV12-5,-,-,TGTGCTAGTGGTTTGTCAATGCTCTACGAGCAGTACTTC,CASGLSMLYEQYF
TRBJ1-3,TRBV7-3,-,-,TGTGCCAGCAGCTTGGGTGACTCTGGAAACACCATATATTTT,CASSLGDSGNTIYF
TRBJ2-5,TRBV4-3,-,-,TGCGCCAGCAGCCAAAACAGGGCTCAAGAGACCCAGTACTTC,CASSQNRAQETQYF
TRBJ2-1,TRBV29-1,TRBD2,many,TGCAGCGTTGAACCCTGGACTAGCTCCTACAATGAGCAGTTCTTC,CSVEPWTSSYNEQFF
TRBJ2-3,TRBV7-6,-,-,TGTGCCAGCAGGCCATTACCAAGGTCTAGCACAGATACGCAGTATTTT,CASRPLPRSSTDTQYF
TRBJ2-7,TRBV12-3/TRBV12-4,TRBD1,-,TGTGCCAGCAGCCAGGGACAGATCTACGAGCAGTACTTC,CASSQGQIYEQYF
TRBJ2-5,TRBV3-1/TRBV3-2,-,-,TGTGCCAGCAGCCAATTGGGAGAGACCCAGTACTTC,CASSQLGETQYF
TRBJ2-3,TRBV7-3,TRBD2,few,TGTGCCAGCAGTTTGAGCGGGAGGGCCACGGGACTAGATACGCAGTATTTT,CASSLSGRATGLDTQYF
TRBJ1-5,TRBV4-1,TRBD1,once,TGCGCCAGCAGCCAAGTTAACAGGGGTAAGGATCAGCCCCAGCATTTT,CASSQVNRGKDQPQHF
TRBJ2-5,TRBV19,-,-,TGTGCCAGTAGTTCTGGTGTCTACCAAGAGACCCAGTACTTC,CASSSGVYQETQYF
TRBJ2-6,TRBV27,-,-,TGTGCCAGCAGTTCGGCCAGGGTGACTGGGGCCAACGTCCTGACTTTC,CASSSARVTGANVLTF
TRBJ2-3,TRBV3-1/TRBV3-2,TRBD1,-,TGTGCCAGCAGCCACATGACAGGGGGGGAGGGCACAGATACGCAGTATTTT,CASSHMTGGEGTDTQYF
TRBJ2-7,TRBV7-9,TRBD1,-,TGTGCCAGCAGCTTACCGGGACAGGGGGCTTACGAGCAGTACTTC,CASSLPGQGAYEQYF
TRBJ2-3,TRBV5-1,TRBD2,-,TGCGCCAGCAGCCCGGTAGCGGGACCAGATACGCAGTATTTT,CASSPVAGPDTQYF
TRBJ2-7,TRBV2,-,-,TGTGCCAGCAGTGGGGTATCCTACGAGCAGTACTTC,CASSGVSYEQYF
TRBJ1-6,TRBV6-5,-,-,TGTGCCAGCAGTTACAAGGCAGGGTACTATAATTCACCCCTCCACTTT,CASSYKAGYYNSPLHF
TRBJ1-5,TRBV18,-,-,TGTGCCAGCTCACCGACAGACAATCAGCCCCAGCATTTT,CASSPTDNQPQHF
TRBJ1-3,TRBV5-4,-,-,TGTGCCAGCAGCTTGGCCAAGGGGGGCTCTGGAAACACCATATATTTT,CASSLAKGGSGNTIYF
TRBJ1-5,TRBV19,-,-,TGTGCCAGTAGGACACAGGTTTATAGCAATCAGCCCCAGCATTTT,CASRTQVYSNQPQHF
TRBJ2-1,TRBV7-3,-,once,TGTGCCAGCAGCTTAAACCGCGGGCTAGACCCAAATGAGCAGTTCTTC,CASSLNRGLDPNEQFF
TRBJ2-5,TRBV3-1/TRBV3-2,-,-,TGTGCCAGCAGCCAAGGATCGAGTTCGGGGACCCAGTACTTC,CASSQGSSSGTQYF
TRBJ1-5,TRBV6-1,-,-,TGTGCCAGCAGTGAAATGGATCAGATGTCAAGAGGAGGATGGAACAAGGTTCAGCCCCAGCATTTT,CASSEMDQMSRGGWNKVQPQHF
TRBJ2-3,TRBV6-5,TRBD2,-,TGTGCCAGCGGGGGACTAGGCCTCACAGATACGCAGTATTTT,CASGGLGLTDTQYF
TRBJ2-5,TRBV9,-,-,TGTGCCAGCAGCGTAGGTGGTCTCGTGGGCCAAGAGACCCAGTACTTC,CASSVGGLVGQETQYF
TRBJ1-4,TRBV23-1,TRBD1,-,TGCGCCAGCAGTCAATCGGCCAGGGGGCCGCCTAATGAAAAACTGTTTTTT,CASSQSARGPPNEKLFF
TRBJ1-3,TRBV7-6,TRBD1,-,TGTGCCAGCAGCCCCTGGACAGGGTCTGGAAACACCATATATTTT,CASSPWTGSGNTIYF
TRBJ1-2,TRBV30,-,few,TGTGCCTGGGGACACTACACCTTC,CAWGHYTF
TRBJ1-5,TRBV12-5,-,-,TGTGCTAGTGGTTTTACTGTAACAGGCAGCAATCAGCCCCAGCATTTT,CASGFTVTGSNQPQHF
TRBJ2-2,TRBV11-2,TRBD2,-,TGTGCCAGCAGCTTAAGGACTAGCGGCACCGGGGAGCTGTTTTTT,CASSLRTSGTGELFF
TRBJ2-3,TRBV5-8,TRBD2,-,TGTGCCAGCAGTCTGACCGGCCTAGCGGGAGGAACAGATACGCAGTATTTT,CASSLTGLAGGTDTQYF
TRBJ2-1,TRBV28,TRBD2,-,TGTGCCAGCAGTTTAGGCGGGAGGACCTACAATGAGCAGTTCTTC,CASSLGGRTYNEQFF
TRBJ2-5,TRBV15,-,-,TGTGCCACCAGCAGTCCTCGAGGACATTTACAAGAGACCCAGTACTTC,CATSSPRGHLQETQYF
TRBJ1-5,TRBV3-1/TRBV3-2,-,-,TGTGCCAGCAGCCAAGGGAACTCCAATCAGCCCCAGCATTTT,CASSQGNSNQPQHF
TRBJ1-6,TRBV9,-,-,TGTGCCAGCAACCCTAGGGGGGGTGGTTCACCCCTCCACTTT,CASNPRGGGSPLHF
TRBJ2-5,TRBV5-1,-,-,TGCGCCAGCAGCTTGGGCCTCGGGGGAGAGACCCAGTACTTC,CASSLGLGGETQYF
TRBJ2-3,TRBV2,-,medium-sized,TGTGCCAGCAGTTTTCTAGCAGATACGCAGTATTTT,CASSFLADTQYF
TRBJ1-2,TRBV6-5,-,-,TGTGCCAGCAGTTACTGGGCCGGGGGTACTTATGGCTACACCTTC,CASSYWAGGTYGYTF
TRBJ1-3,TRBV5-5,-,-,TGTGCCAGCAGCCTGGCACCGGCAGGAAACACCATATATTTT,CASSLAPAGNTIYF
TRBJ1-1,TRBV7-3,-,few,TGTGCCAGCAGCTTTTTCGGTAACACTGAAGCTTTCTTT,CASSFFGNTEAFF
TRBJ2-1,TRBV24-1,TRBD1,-,TGTGCCACCAGTGACCGACAGGGATGGGATGAGCAGTTCTTC,CATSDRQGWDEQFF
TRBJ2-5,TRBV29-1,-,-,TGCAGCGTTGCGCCTTCACAAGAGACCCAGTACTTC,CSVAPSQETQYF
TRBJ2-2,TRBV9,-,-,TGTGCCAGCAGCGTAAGTCCTCCGGGAAAAGGCACCGGGGAGCTGTTTTTT,CASSVSPPGKGTGELFF
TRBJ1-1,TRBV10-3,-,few,TGTGCCATCAGTGGTCAGGGGACTGAAGCTTTCTTT,CAISGQGTEAFF
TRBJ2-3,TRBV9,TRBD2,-,TGTGCCAGCAGCGGACGGACTAGCGGGACTGAGGGATCGTGGGTTAGCACAGATACGCAGTATTTT,CASSGRTSGTEGSWVSTDTQYF
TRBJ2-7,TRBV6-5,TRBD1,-,TGTGCCAGCAGCAAGGACAGGGGGCTCTCCTACGAGCAGTACTTC,CASSKDRGLSYEQYF
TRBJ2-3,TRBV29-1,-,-,TGCTCTTCACGGGGAACAGATACGCAGTATTTT,CSSRGTDTQYF